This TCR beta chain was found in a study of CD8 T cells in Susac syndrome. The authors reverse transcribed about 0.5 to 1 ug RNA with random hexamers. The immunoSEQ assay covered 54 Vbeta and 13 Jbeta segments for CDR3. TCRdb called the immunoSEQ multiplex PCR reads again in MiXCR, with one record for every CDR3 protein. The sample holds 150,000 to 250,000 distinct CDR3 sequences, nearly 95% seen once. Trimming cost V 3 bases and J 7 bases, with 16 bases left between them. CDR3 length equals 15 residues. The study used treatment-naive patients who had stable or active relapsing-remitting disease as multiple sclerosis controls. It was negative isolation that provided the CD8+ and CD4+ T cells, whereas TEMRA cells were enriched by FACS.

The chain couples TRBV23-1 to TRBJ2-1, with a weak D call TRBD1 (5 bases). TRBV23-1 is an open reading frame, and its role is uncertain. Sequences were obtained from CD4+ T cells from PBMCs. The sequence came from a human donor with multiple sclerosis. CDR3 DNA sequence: TGCGCCAGCAGTCATTCCCTGGACACTGGAAATGAGCAGTTCTTC. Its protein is CASSHSLDTGNEQFF.